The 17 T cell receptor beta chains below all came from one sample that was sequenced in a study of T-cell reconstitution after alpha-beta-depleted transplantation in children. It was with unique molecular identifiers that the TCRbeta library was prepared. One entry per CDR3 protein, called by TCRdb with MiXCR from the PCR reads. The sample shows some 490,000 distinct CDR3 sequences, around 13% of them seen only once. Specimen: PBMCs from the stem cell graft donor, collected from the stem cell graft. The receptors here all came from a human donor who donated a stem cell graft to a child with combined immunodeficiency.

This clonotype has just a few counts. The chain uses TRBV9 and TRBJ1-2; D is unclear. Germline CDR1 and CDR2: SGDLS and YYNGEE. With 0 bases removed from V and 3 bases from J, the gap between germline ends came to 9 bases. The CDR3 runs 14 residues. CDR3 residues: CASSVGTRDYGYTF. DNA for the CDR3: TGTGCCAGCAGCGTAGGAACGCGTGACTATGGCTACACCTTC.

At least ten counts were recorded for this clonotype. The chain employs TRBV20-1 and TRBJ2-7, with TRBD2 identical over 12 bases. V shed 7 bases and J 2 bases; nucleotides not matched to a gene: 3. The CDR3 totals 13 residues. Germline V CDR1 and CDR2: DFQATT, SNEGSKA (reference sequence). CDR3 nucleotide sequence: TGCAGTGGGCTAGCGGGAGGGACCTACGAGCAGTACTTC. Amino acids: CSGLAGGTYEQYF.

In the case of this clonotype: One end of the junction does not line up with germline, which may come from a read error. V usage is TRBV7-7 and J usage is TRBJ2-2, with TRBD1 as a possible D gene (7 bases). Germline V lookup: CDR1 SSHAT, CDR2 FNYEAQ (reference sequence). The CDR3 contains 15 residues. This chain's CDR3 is CASSFDHRGGGELFF. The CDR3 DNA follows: TGTGCTAGCAGCTTCGATCACAGGGGAGGCGGGGAGCTGTTTTTT.

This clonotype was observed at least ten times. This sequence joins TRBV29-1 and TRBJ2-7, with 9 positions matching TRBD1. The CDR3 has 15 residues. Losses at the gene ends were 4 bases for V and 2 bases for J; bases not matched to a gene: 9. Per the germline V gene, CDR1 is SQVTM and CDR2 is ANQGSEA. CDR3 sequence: CSVVGDRVNPYEQYF. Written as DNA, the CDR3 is TGCAGCGTTGTCGGGGACAGGGTTAACCCCTACGAGCAGTACTTC.

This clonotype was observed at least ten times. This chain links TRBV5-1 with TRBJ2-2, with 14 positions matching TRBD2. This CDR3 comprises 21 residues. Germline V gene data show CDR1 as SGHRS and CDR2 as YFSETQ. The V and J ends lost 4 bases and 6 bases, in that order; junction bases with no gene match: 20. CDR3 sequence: CASSPPLSGAGGLAGAGELFF. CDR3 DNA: TGCGCCAGCAGCCCCCCCTTGAGTGGGGCGGGGGGACTAGCGGGAGCCGGGGAGCTGTTTTTT.

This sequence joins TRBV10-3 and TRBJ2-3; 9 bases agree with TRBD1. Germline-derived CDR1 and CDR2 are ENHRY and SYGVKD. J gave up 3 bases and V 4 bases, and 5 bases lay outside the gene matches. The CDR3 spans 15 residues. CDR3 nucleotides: TGTGCCATCAGTGCAGCCGGGACAGGGACAGATACGCAGTATTTT. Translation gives CAISAAGTGTDTQYF.

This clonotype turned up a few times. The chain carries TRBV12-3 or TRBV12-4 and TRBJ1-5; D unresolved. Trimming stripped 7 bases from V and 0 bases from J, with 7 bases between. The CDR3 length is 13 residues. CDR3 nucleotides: TGTGCCAGCACCCAATATAGCAATCAGCCCCAGCATTTT. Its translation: CASTQYSNQPQHF.

The CDR3 nucleotides read TGCAGTGCTAGAGATAGGGGCCGCTACACCTTC. It codes for CSARDRGRYTF. The V and J genes are TRBV20-1 and TRBJ1-2, with a possible D match to TRBD1 (5 bases). Germline-derived CDR1 and CDR2 are DFQATT and SNEGSKA (reference sequence). The CDR3 covers 11 residues. V lost 0 bases, J lost 9 bases, and 8 bases lay in between.

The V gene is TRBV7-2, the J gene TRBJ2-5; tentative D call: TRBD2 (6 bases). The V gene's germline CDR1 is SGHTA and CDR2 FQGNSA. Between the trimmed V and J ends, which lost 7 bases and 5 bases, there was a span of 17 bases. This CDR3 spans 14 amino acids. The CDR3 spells CASTRGGGRETQYF. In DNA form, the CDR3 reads TGTGCCAGCACCCGAGGAGGAGGGCGTGAGACCCAGTACTTC.

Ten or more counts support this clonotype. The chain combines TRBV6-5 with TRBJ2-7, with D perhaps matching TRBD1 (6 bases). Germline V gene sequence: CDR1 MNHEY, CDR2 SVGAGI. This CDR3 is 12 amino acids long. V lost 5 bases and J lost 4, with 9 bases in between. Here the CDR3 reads CASSPGHYEQYF. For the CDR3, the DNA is TGTGCCAGCAGTCCGGGACATTACGAGCAGTACTTC.

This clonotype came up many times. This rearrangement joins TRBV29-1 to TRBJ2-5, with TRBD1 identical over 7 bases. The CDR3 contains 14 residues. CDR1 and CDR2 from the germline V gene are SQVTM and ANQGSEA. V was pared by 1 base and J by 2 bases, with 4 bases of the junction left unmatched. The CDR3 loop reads CSVEGQGVQETQYF. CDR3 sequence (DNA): TGCAGCGTTGAAGGACAGGGAGTTCAAGAGACCCAGTACTTC.

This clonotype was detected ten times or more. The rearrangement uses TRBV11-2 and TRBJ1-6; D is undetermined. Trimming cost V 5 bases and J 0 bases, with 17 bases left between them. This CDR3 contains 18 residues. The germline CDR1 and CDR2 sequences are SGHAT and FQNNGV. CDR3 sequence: CASSPSVGARSYNSPLHF. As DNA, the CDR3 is TGTGCCAGCAGCCCTTCCGTGGGCGCGCGCTCCTATAATTCACCCCTCCACTTT.

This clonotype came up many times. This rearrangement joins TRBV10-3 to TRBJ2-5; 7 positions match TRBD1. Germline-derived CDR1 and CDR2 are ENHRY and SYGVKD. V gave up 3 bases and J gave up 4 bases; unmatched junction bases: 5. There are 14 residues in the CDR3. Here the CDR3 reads CAISDRGFGETQYF. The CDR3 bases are TGTGCCATCAGTGACAGGGGGTTCGGAGAGACCCAGTACTTC.

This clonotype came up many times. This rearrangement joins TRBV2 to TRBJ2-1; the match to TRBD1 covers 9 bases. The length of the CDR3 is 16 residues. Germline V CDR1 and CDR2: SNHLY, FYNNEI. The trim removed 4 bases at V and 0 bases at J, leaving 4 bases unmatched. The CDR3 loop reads CASSGGQGSSYNEQFF. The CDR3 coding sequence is TGTGCCAGCAGTGGGGGACAGGGAAGCTCCTACAATGAGCAGTTCTTC.

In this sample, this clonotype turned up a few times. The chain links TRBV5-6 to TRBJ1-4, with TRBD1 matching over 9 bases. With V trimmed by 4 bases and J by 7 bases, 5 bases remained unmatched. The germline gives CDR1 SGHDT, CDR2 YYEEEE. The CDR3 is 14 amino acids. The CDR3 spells CASSDRDRAEKLFF. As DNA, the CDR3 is TGTGCCAGCAGCGACCGGGACAGGGCTGAAAAACTGTTTTTT.

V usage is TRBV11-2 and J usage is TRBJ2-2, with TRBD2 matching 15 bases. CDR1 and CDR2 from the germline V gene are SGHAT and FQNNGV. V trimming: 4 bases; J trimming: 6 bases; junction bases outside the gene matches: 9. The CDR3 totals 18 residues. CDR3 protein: CASSSLAGLAGGPGELFF. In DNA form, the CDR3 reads TGTGCCAGCAGCTCCCTAGCCGGACTAGCGGGAGGGCCCGGGGAGCTGTTTTTT.

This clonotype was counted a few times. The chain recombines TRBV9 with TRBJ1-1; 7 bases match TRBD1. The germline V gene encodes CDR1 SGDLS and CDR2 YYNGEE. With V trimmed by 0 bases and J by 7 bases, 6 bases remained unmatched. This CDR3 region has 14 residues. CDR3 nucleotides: TGTGCCAGCAGCGTAGGCTCAGGGGGGTATGAAGCTTTCTTT. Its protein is CASSVGSGGYEAFF.